Listed here is a single T cell receptor beta chain. Antigen specificity is unknown. Regarding treatment: roughly nine-day PBMC culture with coronavirus spike peptide pools or control peptides (ViraFEST assay). The cultures had half their medium swapped for fresh IL-2 medium on days 3 and 7. This sample was included in a study of vaccination and CD4 T cells after COVID-19. About the study: Four females and six males made up the convalescents, two of whom were Hispanic.

Study-wide results and caveats: The study sampled relatively few convalescent patients and omitted early post-infection timepoints.

An Oncomine TCR Beta short-read assay was used to sequence the DNA from cultured CD4+ T cells. Genomic DNA was extracted from cultured CD4+ T cells. One entry per CDR3 protein results from TCRdb running MiXCR on the PCR reads. The sample lists fewer than 30,000 distinct CDR3 sequences; approximately 50% were seen once. Trimming stripped 5 bases from V and 4 bases from J, with 13 bases between. Germline loops: CDR1 SGHRS, CDR2 YFSETQ. This CDR3 contains 14 residues. The sequenced sample was CD4+ T cells from blood, cultured in vitro, obtained before SARS-CoV-2 vaccination. The chain couples TRBV5-1 to TRBJ1-5, with TRBD1 as a possible D gene (5 bases). The receptor was isolated from a human donor who received a COVID-19 vaccine. The CDR3 nucleotides are TGCGCCAGCAGACGAGACAGCCTTAATCAGCCCCAGCATTTT. Its protein product is CASRRDSLNQPQHF.